This record concerns one TCR beta chain sequence. Its specificity is unknown. Using immunoSEQ multiplex PCR, the repertoire was profiled, and TCRdb retains in-frame clones only, with some absent. The sample lists about 83,000 clones, roughly 80% occurring once. Germline CDR1 is MDHEN and CDR2 is SYDVKM. The V and J ends lost 6 bases and 5 bases respectively, with 16 bases between them. This CDR3 is built from 14 residues. This sample stems from a study of OX40 agonist ivuxolimab in advanced cancers. Whole-study findings and limits: Partial responders at 0.1-3.0 mg/kg showed near-lowest clonal expansion. By week 6 at 0.1 to 3.0 mg/kg, blood CD4+ and CD8+ T cells had expanded clonally. Mean expanded clone counts were higher in CD8+ than CD4+ T cells.

This TCR was sampled from an adult with an advanced solid tumor such as melanoma, head and neck, liver or kidney cancer. The sequenced sample was CD4+ or CD8+ T cells sorted from blood, obtained in a trial of the OX40 agonist ivuxolimab. The J gene is TRBJ1-2, the V gene TRBV28; no reliable D call. The CDR3 DNA reads TGTGCCAGCAGGTTACAGAGGCAAGGGTATGGCTACACCTTC. This translates into CASRLQRQGYGYTF.